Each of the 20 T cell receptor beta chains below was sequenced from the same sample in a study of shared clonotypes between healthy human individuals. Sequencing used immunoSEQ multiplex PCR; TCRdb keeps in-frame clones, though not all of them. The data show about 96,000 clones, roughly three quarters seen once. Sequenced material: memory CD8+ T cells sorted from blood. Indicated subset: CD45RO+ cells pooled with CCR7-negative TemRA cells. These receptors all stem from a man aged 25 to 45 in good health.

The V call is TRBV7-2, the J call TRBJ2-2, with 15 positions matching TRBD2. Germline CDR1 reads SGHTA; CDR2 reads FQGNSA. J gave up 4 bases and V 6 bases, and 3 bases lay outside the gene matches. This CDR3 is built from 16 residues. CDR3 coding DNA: TGTGCCAGCAGACCGGGACTAGCGGGAGGCACCGGGGAGCTGTTTTTT. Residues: CASRPGLAGGTGELFF.

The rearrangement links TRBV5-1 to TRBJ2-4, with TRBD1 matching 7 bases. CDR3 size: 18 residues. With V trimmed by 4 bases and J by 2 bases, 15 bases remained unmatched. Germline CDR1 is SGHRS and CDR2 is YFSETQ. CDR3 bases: TGCGCCAGCAGCCTAGGCGACAATGCAGGGGGTTCCAAAAACATTCAGTACTTC. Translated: CASSLGDNAGGSKNIQYF.

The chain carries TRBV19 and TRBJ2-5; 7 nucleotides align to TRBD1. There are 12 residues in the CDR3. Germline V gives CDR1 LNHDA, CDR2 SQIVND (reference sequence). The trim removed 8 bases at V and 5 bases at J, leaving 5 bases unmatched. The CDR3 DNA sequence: TGTGCCAGTGAGGACAGGTCGGAGACCCAGTACTTC. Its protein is CASEDRSETQYF.

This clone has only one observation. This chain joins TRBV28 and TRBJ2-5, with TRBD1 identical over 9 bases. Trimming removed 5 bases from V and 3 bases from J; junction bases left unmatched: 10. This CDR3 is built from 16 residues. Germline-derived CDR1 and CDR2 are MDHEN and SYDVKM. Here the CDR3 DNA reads TGTGCCAGCAGTCCCCGGGACAGGGCTATGGAAGAGACCCAGTACTTC. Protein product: CASSPRDRAMEETQYF.

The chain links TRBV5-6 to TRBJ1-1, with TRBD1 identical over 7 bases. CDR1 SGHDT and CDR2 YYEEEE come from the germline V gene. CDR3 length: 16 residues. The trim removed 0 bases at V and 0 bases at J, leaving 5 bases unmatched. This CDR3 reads CASSLDRGGMNTEAFF. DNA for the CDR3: TGTGCCAGCAGCTTGGACAGGGGAGGTATGAACACTGAAGCTTTCTTT.

CDR3 sequence reads: CASSSPVLTSYEQYF. The CDR3 DNA follows: TGTGCCAGCAGTTCACCGGTCCTAACTTCCTACGAGCAGTACTTC. The V call is TRBV6-5, the J call TRBJ2-7; D is ambiguous. Germline CDR1 is MNHEY and CDR2 is SVGAGI. Between the trimmed V and J ends, which lost 4 bases and 1 base, there was a span of 14 bases. CDR3 length: 15 amino acids.

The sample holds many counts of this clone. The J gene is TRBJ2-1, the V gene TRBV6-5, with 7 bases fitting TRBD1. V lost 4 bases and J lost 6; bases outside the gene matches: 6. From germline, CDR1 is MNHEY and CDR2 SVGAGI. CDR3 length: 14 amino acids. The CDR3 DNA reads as TGTGCCAGCAGTTCATCGACAGGGCGCAATGAGCAGTTCTTC. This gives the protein CASSSSTGRNEQFF.

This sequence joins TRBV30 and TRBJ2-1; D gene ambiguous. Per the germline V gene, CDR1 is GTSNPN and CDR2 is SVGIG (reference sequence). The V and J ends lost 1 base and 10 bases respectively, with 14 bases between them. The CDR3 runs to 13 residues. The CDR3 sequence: CAWSGPPTWEQFF. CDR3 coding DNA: TGTGCCTGGAGTGGGCCTCCTACGTGGGAGCAGTTCTTC.

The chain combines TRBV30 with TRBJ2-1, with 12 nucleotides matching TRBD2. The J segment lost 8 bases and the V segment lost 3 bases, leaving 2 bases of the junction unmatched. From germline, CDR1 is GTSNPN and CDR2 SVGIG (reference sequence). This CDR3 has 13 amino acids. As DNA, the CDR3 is TGTGCCTGGAGGACTAGCGGGAGTGATGAGCAGTTCTTC. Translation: CAWRTSGSDEQFF. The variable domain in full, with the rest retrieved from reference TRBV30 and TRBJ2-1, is SQTIHQWPATLVQPVGSPLSLECTVEGTSNPNLYWYRQAAGRGLQLLFYSVGIGQISSEVPQNLSASRPQDRQFILSSKKLLLSDSGFYLCAWRTSGSDEQFFGPGTRLTVL.

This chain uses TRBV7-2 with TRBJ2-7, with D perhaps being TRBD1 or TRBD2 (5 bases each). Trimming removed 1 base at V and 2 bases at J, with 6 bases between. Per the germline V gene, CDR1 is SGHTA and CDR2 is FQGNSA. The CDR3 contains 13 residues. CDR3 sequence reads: CASSLGGTYEQYF. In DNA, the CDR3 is TGTGCCAGCAGCTTAGGGGGGACCTACGAGCAGTACTTC. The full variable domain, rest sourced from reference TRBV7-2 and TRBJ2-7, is GAGVSQSPSNKVTEKGKDVELRCDPISGHTALYWYRQSLGQGLEFLIYFQGNSAPDKSGLPSDRFSAERTGGSVSTLTIQRTQQEDSAVYLCASSLGGTYEQYFGPGTRLTVT.

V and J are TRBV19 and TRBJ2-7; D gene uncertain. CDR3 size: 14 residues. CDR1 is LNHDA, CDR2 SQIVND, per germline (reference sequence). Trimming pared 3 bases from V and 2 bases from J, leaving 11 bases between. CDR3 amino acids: CASSMGSEPYEQYF. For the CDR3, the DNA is TGTGCCAGTAGTATGGGGTCGGAACCCTACGAGCAGTACTTC.

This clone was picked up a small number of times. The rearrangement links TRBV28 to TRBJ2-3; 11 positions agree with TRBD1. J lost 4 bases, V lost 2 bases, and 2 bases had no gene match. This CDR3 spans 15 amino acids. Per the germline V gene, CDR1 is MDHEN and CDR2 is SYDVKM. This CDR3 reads CASSLGTGGSDTQYF. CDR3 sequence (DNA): TGTGCCAGCAGTTTAGGGACAGGGGGATCAGATACGCAGTATTTT. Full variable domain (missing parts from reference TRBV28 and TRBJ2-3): DVKVTQSSRYLVKRTGEKVFLECVQDMDHENMFWYRQDPGLGLRLIYFSYDVKMKEKGDIPEGYSVSREKKERFSLILESASTNQTSMYLCASSLGTGGSDTQYFGPGTRLTVL.

CDR3 bases: TGTGCCAGCAGTGAAGTGGAGATTTGGGGCAATCAGCCCCAGCATTTT. This sequence encodes CASSEVEIWGNQPQHF. The gene calls are TRBV6-1 and TRBJ1-5, with D hard to call. The germline V gene has CDR1 MNHNS and CDR2 SASEGT. The CDR3 covers 16 residues. Trimming took off 1 base at V and 2 bases at J, with 12 bases between the two ends.

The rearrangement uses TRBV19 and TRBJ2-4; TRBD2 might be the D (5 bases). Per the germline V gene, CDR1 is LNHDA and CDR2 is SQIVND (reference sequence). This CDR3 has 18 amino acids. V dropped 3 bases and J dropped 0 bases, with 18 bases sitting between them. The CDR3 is CASSIGFRRALAKNIQYF. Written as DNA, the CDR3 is TGTGCCAGTAGTATCGGTTTCCGGCGGGCCCTAGCCAAAAACATTCAGTACTTC.

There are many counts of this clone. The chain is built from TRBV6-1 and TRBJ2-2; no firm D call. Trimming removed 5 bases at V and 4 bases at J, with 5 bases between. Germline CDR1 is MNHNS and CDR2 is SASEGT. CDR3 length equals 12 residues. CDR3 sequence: CASSYVTGELFF. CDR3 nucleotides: TGTGCCAGCAGTTATGTCACCGGGGAGCTGTTTTTT.

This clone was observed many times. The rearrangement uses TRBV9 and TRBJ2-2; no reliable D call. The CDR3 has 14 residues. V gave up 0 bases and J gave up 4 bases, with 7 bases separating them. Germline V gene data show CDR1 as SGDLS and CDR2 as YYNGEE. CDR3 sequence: CASSVGVGTGELFF. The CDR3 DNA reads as TGTGCCAGCAGCGTAGGGGTGGGCACCGGGGAGCTGTTTTTT.

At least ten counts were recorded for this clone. This CDR3 is CASSERGAGANVLTF. The CDR3 nucleotides read TGTGCCAGCAGTGAACGGGGGGCTGGGGCCAACGTCCTGACTTTC. The chain combines TRBV6-1 with TRBJ2-6; TRBD2 matches at 7 bases. The CDR3 loop spans 15 amino acids. The germline V gene has CDR1 MNHNS and CDR2 SASEGT. V shed 2 bases, J shed 2 bases, and the junction held 0 bases outside the gene matches.

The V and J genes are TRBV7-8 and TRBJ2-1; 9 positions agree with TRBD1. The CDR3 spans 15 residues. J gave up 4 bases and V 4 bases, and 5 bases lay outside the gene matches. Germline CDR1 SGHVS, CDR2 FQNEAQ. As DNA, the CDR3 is TGTGCCAGCAGCTCCGGACAGGGGCAATACAATGAGCAGTTCTTC. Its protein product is CASSSGQGQYNEQFF.

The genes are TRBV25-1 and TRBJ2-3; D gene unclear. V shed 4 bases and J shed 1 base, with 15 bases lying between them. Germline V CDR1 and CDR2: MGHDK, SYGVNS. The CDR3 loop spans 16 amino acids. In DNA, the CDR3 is TGTGCCAGCAGTGTAGAGCTTTCCGGAGGCACAGATACGCAGTATTTT. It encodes CASSVELSGGTDTQYF.

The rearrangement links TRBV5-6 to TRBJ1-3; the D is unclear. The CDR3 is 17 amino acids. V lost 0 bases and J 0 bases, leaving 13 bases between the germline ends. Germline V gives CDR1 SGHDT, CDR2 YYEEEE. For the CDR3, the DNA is TGTGCCAGCAGCTTGGGGGAGGTGAGGCACTCTGGAAACACCATATATTTT. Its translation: CASSLGEVRHSGNTIYF.